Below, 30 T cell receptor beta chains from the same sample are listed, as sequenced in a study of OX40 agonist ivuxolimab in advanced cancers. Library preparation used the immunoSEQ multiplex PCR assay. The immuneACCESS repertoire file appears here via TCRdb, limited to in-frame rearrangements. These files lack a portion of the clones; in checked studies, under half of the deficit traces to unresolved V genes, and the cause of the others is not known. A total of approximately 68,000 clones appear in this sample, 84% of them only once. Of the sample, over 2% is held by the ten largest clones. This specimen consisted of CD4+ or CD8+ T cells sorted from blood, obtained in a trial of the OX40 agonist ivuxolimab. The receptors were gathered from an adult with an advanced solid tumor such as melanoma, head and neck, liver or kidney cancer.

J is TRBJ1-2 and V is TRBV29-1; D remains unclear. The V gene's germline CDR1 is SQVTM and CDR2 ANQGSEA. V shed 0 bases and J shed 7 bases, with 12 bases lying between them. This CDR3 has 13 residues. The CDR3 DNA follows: TGCAGCGTTGAAGAACAGCGGTCGACTGGCTACACCTTC. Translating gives CSVEEQRSTGYTF.

In DNA form, the CDR3 reads TGCGCCAGCAGGTCATTGCAGGTTACCTTGACCCAGGATACGCAGTATTTT. Translation: CASRSLQVTLTQDTQYF. The gene calls are TRBV5-1 and TRBJ2-3; no clear D gene. Trimming removed 5 bases at V and 6 bases at J, with 25 bases between. CDR3 length equals 17 residues. Germline CDR1 reads SGHRS; CDR2 reads YFSETQ.

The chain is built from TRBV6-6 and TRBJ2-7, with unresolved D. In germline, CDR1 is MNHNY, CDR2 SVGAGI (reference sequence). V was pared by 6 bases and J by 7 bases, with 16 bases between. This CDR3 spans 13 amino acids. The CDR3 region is CASRHQSHYEQYF. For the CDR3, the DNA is TGTGCCAGCAGGCACCAAAGCCACTATGAGCAGTACTTC.

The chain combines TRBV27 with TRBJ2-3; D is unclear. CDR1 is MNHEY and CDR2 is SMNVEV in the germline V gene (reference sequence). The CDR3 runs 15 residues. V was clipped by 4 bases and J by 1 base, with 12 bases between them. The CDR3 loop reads CASSSAGEGTDTQYF. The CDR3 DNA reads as TGTGCCAGCAGTTCCGCAGGTGAGGGCACAGATACGCAGTATTTT.

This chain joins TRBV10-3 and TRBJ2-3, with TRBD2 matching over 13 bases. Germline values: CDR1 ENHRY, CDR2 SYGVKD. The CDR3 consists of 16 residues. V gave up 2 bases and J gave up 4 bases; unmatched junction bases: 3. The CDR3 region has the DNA TGTGCCATCAGTGAGGGACTAGCGGGAGCGGCAGATACGCAGTATTTT. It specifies CAISEGLAGAADTQYF.

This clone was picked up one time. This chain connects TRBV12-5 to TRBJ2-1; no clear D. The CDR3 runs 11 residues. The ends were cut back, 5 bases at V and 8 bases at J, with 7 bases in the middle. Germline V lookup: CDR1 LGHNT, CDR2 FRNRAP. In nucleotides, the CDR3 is TGTGCTAGTGGTGCTAACTATGAGCAGTTCTTC. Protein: CASGANYEQFF.

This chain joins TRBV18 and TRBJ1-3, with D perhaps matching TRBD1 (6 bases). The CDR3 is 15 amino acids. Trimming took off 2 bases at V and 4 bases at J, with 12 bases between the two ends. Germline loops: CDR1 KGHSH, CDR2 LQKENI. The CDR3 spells CASSPAGVSGNTIYF. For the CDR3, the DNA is TGTGCCAGCTCACCAGCAGGGGTCTCCGGAAACACCATATATTTT.

CDR3 sequence: CASSVSSGSRTDTQYF. CDR3 DNA: TGTGCCAGCAGTGTTAGTAGCGGGAGCCGCACAGATACGCAGTATTTT. The chain recombines TRBV6-1 with TRBJ2-3; TRBD2 aligns across 9 bases. V trimming: 4 bases; J trimming: 1 base; junction bases outside the gene matches: 6. In germline, CDR1 is MNHNS, CDR2 SASEGT. The CDR3 sequence is 16 residues long.

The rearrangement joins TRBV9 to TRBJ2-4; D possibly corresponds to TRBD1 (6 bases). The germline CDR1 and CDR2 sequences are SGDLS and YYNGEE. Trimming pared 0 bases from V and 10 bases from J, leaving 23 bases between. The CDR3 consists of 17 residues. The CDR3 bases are TGTGCCAGCAGCGTAGGAGGTGGGGGCGTAATAGAGGGGATTCAGTACTTC. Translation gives CASSVGGGGVIEGIQYF.

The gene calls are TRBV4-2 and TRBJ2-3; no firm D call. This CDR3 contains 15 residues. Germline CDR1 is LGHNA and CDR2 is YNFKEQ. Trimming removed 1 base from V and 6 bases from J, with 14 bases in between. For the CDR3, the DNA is TGTGCCAGCAGCCAAGTCGGCGCGACCGAGGATACGCAGTATTTT. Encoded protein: CASSQVGATEDTQYF.

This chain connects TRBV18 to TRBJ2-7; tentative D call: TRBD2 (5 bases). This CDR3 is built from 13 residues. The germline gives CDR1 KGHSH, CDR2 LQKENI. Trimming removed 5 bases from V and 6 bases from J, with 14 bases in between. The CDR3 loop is CASSIQEGSEQYF. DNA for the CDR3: TGTGCCAGCTCAATACAAGAGGGCTCCGAGCAGTACTTC.

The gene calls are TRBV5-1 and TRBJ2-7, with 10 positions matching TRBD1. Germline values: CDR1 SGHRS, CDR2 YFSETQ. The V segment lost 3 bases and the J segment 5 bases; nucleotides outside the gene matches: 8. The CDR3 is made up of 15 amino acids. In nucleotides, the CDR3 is TGCGCCAGCAGCTCCATGCCGGGACAGGGGAACGAGCAGTACTTC. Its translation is CASSSMPGQGNEQYF.

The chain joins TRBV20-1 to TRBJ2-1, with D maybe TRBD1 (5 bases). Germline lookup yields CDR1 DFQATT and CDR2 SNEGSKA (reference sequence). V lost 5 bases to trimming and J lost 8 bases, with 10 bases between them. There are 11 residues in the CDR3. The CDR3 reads CSALDSHEQFF. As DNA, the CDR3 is TGCAGTGCTCTCGACAGCCATGAGCAGTTCTTC.

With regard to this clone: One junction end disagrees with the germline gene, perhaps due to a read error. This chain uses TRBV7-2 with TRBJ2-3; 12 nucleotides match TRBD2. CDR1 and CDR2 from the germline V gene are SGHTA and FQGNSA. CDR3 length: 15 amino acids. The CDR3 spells CASSLAGGPGDTQYF. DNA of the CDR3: TGTGCCAGCAGCCTAGCGGGAGGGCCCGGAGATACGCAGTATTTT.

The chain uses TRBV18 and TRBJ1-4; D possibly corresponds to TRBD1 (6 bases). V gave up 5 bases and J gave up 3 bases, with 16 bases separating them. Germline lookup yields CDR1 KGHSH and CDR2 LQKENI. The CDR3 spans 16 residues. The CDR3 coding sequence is TGTGCCAGCTCATCCTTTACAGGGACTTCTAATGAAAAACTGTTTTTT. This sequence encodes CASSSFTGTSNEKLFF. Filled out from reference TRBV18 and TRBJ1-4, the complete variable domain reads NAGVMQNPRHLVRRRGQEARLRCSPMKGHSHVYWYRQLPEEGLKFMVYLQKENIIDESGMPKERFSAEFPKEGPSILRIQQVVRGDSAAYFCASSSFTGTSNEKLFFGSGTQLSVL.

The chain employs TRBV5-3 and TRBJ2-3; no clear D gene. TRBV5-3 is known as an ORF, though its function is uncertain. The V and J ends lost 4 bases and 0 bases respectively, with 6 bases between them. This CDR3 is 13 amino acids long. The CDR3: CARSRSSTDTQYF. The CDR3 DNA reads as TGTGCCAGAAGCCGTTCGAGCACAGATACGCAGTATTTT.

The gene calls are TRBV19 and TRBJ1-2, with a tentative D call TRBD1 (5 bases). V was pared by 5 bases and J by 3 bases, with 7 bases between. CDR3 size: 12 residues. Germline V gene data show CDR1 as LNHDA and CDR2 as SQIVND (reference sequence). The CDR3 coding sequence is TGTGCCAGTAGTGACAGATACTATGGCTACACCTTC. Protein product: CASSDRYYGYTF.

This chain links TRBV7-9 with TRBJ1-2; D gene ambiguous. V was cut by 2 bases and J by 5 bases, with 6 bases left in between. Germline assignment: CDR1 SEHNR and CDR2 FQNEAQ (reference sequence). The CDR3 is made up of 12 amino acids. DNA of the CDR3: TGTGCCAGCAGCTTAAGGCAATATGGCTACACCTTC. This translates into CASSLRQYGYTF.

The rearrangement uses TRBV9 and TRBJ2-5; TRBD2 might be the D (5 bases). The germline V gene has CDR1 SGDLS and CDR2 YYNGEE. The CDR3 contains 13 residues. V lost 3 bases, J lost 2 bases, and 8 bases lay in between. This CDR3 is CASSETGQETQYF. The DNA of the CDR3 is TGTGCCAGCAGCGAGACGGGGCAAGAGACCCAGTACTTC.

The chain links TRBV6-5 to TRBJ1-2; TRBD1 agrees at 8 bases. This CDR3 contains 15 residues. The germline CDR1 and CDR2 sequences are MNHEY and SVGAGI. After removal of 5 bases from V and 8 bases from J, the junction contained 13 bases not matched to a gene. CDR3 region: CASSAPRTGIWGYTF. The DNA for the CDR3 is TGTGCCAGCAGTGCCCCGCGGACAGGGATTTGGGGCTACACCTTC.

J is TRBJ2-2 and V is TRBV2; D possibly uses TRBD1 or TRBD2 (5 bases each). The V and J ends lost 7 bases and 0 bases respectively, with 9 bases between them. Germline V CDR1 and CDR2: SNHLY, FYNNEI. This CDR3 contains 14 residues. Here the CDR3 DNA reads TGTGCCAGCAAGGGGACGGCGAACACCGGGGAGCTGTTTTTT. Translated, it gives CASKGTANTGELFF.

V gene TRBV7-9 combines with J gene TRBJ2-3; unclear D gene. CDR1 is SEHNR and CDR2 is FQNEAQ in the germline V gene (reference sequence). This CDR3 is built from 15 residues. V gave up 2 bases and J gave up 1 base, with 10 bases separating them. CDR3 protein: CASSLRISGTDTQYF. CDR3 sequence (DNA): TGTGCCAGCAGCTTAAGAATCAGCGGCACAGATACGCAGTATTTT.

The CDR3 spells CASSLALAWRSEAFF. The CDR3 DNA follows: TGTGCCAGCAGCTTAGCCCTGGCCTGGAGGTCTGAAGCTTTCTTT. The rearrangement uses TRBV7-2 and TRBJ1-1; no clear D. Germline lookup yields CDR1 SGHTA and CDR2 FQGNSA. V was clipped by 0 bases and J by 6 bases, with 14 bases between them. The CDR3 contains 15 residues. Drawing the rest from reference TRBV7-2 and TRBJ1-1, the complete variable domain is GAGVSQSPSNKVTEKGKDVELRCDPISGHTALYWYRQSLGQGLEFLIYFQGNSAPDKSGLPSDRFSAERTGGSVSTLTIQRTQQEDSAVYLCASSLALAWRSEAFFGQGTRLTVV.

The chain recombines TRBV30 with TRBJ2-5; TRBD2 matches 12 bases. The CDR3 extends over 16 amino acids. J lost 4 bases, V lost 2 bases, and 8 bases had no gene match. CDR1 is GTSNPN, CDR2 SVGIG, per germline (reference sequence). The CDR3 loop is CAWSSSGRAWLETQYF. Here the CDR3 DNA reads TGTGCCTGGAGTTCTAGCGGGAGGGCCTGGTTAGAGACCCAGTACTTC. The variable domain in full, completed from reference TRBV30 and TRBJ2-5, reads SQTIHQWPATLVQPVGSPLSLECTVEGTSNPNLYWYRQAAGRGLQLLFYSVGIGQISSEVPQNLSASRPQDRQFILSSKKLLLSDSGFYLCAWSSSGRAWLETQYFGPGTRLLVL.

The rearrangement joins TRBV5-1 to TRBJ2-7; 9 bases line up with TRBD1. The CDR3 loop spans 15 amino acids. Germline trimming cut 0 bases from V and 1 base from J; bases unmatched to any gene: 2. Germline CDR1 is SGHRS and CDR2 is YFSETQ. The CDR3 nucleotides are TGCGCCAGCAGCTTGGGGGGACAGGGATCCTACGAGCAGTACTTC. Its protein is CASSLGGQGSYEQYF. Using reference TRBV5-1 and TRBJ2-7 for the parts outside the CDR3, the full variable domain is KAGVTQTPRYLIKTRGQQVTLSCSPISGHRSVSWYQQTPGQGLQFLFEYFSETQRNKGNFPGRFSGRQFSNSRSEMNVSTLELGDSALYLCASSLGGQGSYEQYFGPGTRLTVT.

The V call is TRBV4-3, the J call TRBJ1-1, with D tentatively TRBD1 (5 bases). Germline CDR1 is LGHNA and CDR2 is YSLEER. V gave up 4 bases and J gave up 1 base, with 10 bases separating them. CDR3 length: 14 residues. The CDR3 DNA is TGCGCCAGCAGCCCCTTGGGGACGAACACTGAAGCTTTCTTT. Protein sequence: CASSPLGTNTEAFF.

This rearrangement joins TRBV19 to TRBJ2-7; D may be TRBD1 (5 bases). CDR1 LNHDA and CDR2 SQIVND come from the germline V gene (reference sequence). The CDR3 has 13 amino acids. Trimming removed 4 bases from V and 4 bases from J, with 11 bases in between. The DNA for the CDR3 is TGTGCCAGTAGTACCCAGGGAAGGTACGAGCAGTACTTC. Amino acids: CASSTQGRYEQYF.

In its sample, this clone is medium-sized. The DNA for the CDR3 is TGCGCCAGCAGGGAGGGTGGGGCTGAAGCTTTCTTT. Translating gives CASREGGAEAFF. The rearrangement joins TRBV5-1 to TRBJ1-1; D is uncertain. Germline-derived CDR1 and CDR2 are SGHRS and YFSETQ. The CDR3 contains 12 residues. Deletions cut 5 bases from V and 6 bases from J, with 11 bases between.

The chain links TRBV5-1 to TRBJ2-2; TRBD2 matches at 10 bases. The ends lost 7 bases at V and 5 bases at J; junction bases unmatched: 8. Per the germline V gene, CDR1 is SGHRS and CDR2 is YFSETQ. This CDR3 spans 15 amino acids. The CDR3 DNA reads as TGCGCCAGCCACCCCCTAGCGGGAGAAACCGGGGAGCTGTTTTTT. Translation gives CASHPLAGETGELFF.

The DNA of the CDR3 is TGTGCCAGCAGCTTAGCGGGGGGGCGTGAAGAGACCCAGTACTTC. As protein: CASSLAGGREETQYF. The gene calls are TRBV7-9 and TRBJ2-5; the D gene is possibly TRBD2 (7 bases). The germline gives CDR1 SEHNR, CDR2 FQNEAQ (reference sequence). The CDR3 has 15 amino acids. The ends were cut back, 0 bases at V and 3 bases at J, with 11 bases in the middle.